This T cell receptor (beta chain) was profiled in a study of beta chain features in type 1 diabetes. This clone appeared a few times. The antigen is unknown. The sequenced template was cDNA made from the entire isolated RNA. Naive, central memory and regulatory T cell samples came to a mean of about 3.9 million reads. The table came from immunoSEQ multiplex PCR; TCRdb's copy has only in-frame clones and leaves some out. Among 330,000 or so clones listed, around a fifth were seen once. Study-wide results and caveats: Researchers caution that PCR might favor shorter templates, equally among patients and controls. Patients' naive, central memory and regulatory TCRB repertoires appeared more alike than those of healthy donors. High-TCR-expressing cells could be over-represented by cDNA sequencing.

The germline V gene encodes CDR1 MGHRA and CDR2 YSYEKL. The CDR3 sequence is 16 residues long. V lost 2 bases and J 0 bases, leaving 11 bases between the germline ends. Sequenced material: naive CD4+ T cells from blood. J is TRBJ1-5 and V is TRBV4-1, with D possibly TRBD1 on 6 matching bases. This TCR came from a woman between 18 and 29 years old in good health. The CDR3 loop reads CASSQPGQSSNQPQHF. CDR3 DNA sequence: TGCGCCAGCAGCCAACCGGGACAAAGTAGCAATCAGCCCCAGCATTTT.